This T cell receptor beta chain was recorded in a study of blood T cells in healthy people across ages. This CDR3 comprises 13 residues. V lost 5 bases to trimming and J lost 7 bases; unmatched junction nucleotides: 3. Germline CDR1 and CDR2: DFQATT and SNEGSKA (reference sequence). General study points: Conclusively comparing naive with antigen-experienced cells was impossible with unsorted PBMCs.

With a J-beta primer mix and a sample-barcoded 5' primer, a second PCR ran about 7 to 12 cycles. Researchers report that a template-switch adaptor with 12 random nucleotides tagged each cDNA molecule. From the 5' RACE reads, TCRdb called clonotypes with MiXCR, one entry per CDR3 protein. There are some 710,000 distinct CDR3 sequences in the sample; 22% occur only once, and under 25% lies in the top ten. This clonotype was counted only a few times. Its antigen remains unknown. The clonotype was recovered from a man aged 65 to 79 in good health. This chain connects TRBV20-1 to TRBJ1-4; 11 bases align to TRBD1. The sample was blood. The CDR3 DNA reads TGCAGTGCTTCCGGGACAGGGGGTGAAAAACTGTTTTTT. Its translation is CSASGTGGEKLFF.